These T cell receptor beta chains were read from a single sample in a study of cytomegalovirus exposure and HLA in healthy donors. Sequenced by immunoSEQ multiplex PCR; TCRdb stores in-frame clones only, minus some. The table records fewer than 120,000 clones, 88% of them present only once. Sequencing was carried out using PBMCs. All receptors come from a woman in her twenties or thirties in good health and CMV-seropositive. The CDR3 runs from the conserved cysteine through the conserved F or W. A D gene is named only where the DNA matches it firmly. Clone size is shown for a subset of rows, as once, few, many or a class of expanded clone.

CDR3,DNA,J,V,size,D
CASSEVSGQGQTQYF,TGTGCCAGCAGTGAAGTTTCCGGACAGGGGCAGACCCAGTACTTC,TRBJ2-5,TRBV6-1,NA,TRBD1
CASSSGQGSYNEQFF,TGCGCCAGCAGCTCGGGACAGGGATCCTACAATGAGCAGTTCTTC,TRBJ2-1,TRBV5-1,NA,TRBD1
CASSTAGQGVTQYF,TGTGCCAGCAGCACAGCAGGACAGGGAGTGACCCAGTACTTC,TRBJ2-5,TRBV11-2,once,TRBD1
CAWSVLGGEKLFF,TGTGCCTGGAGTGTTCTGGGAGGGGAAAAACTGTTTTTT,TRBJ1-4,TRBV30,NA,NA
CASSLRGTGMGEQYF,TGTGCCAGCAGCCTCCGTGGTACAGGGATGGGGGAGCAGTACTTC,TRBJ2-7,TRBV7-9,once,NA
CASSLAGGYNEQFF,TGTGCCAGCAGCTTAGCGGGGGGGTACAATGAGCAGTTCTTC,TRBJ2-1,TRBV13,NA,TRBD2
CASSLTPSGGGNTGELFF,TGTGCCAGCAGCTTGACCCCCTCGGGGGGAGGGAACACCGGGGAGCTGTTTTTT,TRBJ2-2,TRBV7-6,NA,TRBD2
CASSGGTSGSYEQYF,TGTGCCAGCAGCGGAGGGACTAGCGGGAGCTACGAGCAGTACTTC,TRBJ2-7,TRBV7-2,NA,TRBD2
CASSALERGRQETQYF,TGCGCCAGCAGTGCCTTAGAGCGGGGGCGGCAAGAGACCCAGTACTTC,TRBJ2-5,TRBV10-2,NA,TRBD2
CASNKQGEVMNTEAFF,TGTGCCAGCAACAAACAGGGGGAGGTCATGAACACTGAAGCTTTCTTT,TRBJ1-1,TRBV5-6,NA,TRBD1
CASSAATGYNEQFF,TGTGCCAGCAGCGCCGCTACAGGTTACAATGAGCAGTTCTTC,TRBJ2-1,TRBV7-2,once,NA
CSVDRLGETQYF,TGCAGCGTTGACAGGCTTGGGGAGACCCAGTACTTC,TRBJ2-5,TRBV29-1,NA,NA
CAISESGLAERYEQYF,TGTGCCATCAGTGAGTCGGGACTAGCGGAACGCTACGAGCAGTACTTC,TRBJ2-7,TRBV10-3,NA,TRBD2